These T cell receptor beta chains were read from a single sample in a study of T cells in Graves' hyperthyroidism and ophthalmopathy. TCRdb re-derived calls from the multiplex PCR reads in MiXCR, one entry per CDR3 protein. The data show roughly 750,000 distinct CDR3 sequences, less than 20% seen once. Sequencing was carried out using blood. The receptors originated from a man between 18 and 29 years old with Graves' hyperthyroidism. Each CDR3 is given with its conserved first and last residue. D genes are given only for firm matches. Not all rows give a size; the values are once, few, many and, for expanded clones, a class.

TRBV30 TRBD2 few CAWSVGGDGWQFF
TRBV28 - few CASRRFTSTNEKLFF
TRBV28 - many CASSTPTGFQETQYF
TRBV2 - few CASSPESDGPNQPQHF
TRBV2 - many CASSQLGGDTQYF
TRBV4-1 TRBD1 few CASSYRQGVVYNEQFF
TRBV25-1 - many CASRGTEGVGVEQYF
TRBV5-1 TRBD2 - CASSLRTSGSAQYF
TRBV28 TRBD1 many CASSYTGGNYEQYF
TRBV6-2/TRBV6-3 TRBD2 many CASSKLAGGGYEQFF
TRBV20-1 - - CSGRGTSNQPQHF
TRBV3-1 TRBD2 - CASSQAGLVFSNEQFF
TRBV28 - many CASTTSGVNYGYTF
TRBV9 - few CASSPRGGTGDPQHF
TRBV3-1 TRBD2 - CASSQGTLLAGVWQYF
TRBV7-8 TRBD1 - CASSLTGGFHTEAFF
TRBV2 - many CASTRGVNTEAFF
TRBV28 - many CASSLTLGGHTEAFF
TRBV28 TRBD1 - CASSLAYRGSNQPQHF
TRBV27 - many CASSLLPGSYEQYF